What follows describes a single T cell receptor (beta chain). Its specificity is not known. This CDR3 spans 12 amino acids. V lost 6 bases and J lost 8; bases outside the gene matches: 6. The assay was immunoSEQ multiplex PCR, and TCRdb's table has in-frame clones only and misses some. The sample shows more than 95,000 clones, approximately 90% of them seen only once. These data belong to a study of T cell responses to AZD1222 COVID-19 vaccine. Study-wide points: Mapped onto spike, vaccine-associated CD4 TCRs spanned it and were dominant at 160-218 and 743-854. Nearly half of the spike-specific TCRs reportedly recognize variant regions that carry no mutations. Mostly white British, mostly female donors; authors suggested clonal diversity may be underestimated.

The sequencing here drew on peripheral blood, taken 28 days after the second AZD1222 dose. The sequence was collected from an adult who received the AZD1222 COVID-19 vaccine. This chain joins TRBV12-3 or TRBV12-4 and TRBJ1-2; TRBD1 agrees at 7 bases. DNA for the CDR3: TGTGCCAGCAGCCTACAGGGGTACGGCTACACCTTC. Translated: CASSLQGYGYTF.